Listed below are T cell receptor beta chains from one sample, sequenced in a study of blood T cell repertoires in COVID-19. Assay used: immunoSEQ multiplex PCR; TCRdb lists only in-frame clones, some missing. The repertoire includes under 200,000 clones, 80% of them detected once, and approximately 3.6% sits in the top ten. Sample: PBMCs or T cells enriched from blood (not recorded which). These receptors came from an older woman who had recovered from COVID-19. Both conserved end residues are trimmed from each CDR3. D genes are given only for firm matches.

d_call: TRBD2; v_call: TRBV9; j_call: TRBJ2-3; cdr3_aa: ASSVAGGSTDTQY
d_call: -; v_call: TRBV19; j_call: TRBJ2-1; cdr3_aa: ASSEDLDSYNEQF
d_call: -; v_call: TRBV20-1; j_call: TRBJ1-2; cdr3_aa: SAYNYGYT
d_call: -; v_call: TRBV7-2; j_call: TRBJ2-2; cdr3_aa: ASSPTGFDTGELF
d_call: TRBD1; v_call: TRBV12-3/TRBV12-4; j_call: TRBJ1-2; cdr3_aa: ASSGQGIFGYT
d_call: -; v_call: TRBV27; j_call: TRBJ1-1; cdr3_aa: ASSLWTTNRNTEAF
d_call: -; v_call: TRBV6-5; j_call: TRBJ1-2; cdr3_aa: ASSREGDYGYT
d_call: TRBD1; v_call: TRBV2; j_call: TRBJ1-1; cdr3_aa: ASRTDRVSEAF
d_call: TRBD2; v_call: TRBV5-1; j_call: TRBJ2-5; cdr3_aa: ASSDPASGGEETQY
d_call: TRBD1; v_call: TRBV2; j_call: TRBJ1-3; cdr3_aa: ASNRDSGSGNTIY
d_call: TRBD2; v_call: TRBV3-1/TRBV3-2; j_call: TRBJ2-2; cdr3_aa: ASSQEVSGGVPGELF
d_call: -; v_call: TRBV9; j_call: TRBJ2-7; cdr3_aa: ASSSISSYEQY
d_call: -; v_call: TRBV2; j_call: TRBJ1-5; cdr3_aa: ASQTGDNQPQH
d_call: -; v_call: TRBV7-2; j_call: TRBJ2-5; cdr3_aa: ASSRGLQETQY